This passage covers 13 T cell receptor beta chains from one sample sequenced in a study of T cells in localized non-small cell lung cancer. Using immunoSEQ multiplex PCR, the repertoire was profiled, and TCRdb retains in-frame clones only, with some absent. The sample has around 25,000 clones, 92% seen once. The source material was peripheral blood, sampled before any cancer treatment. These receptors were taken from a man between 35 and 75 years old with stage III squamous cell lung carcinoma.

The rearrangement uses TRBV6-1 and TRBJ1-6, with D hard to call. Germline CDR1 MNHNS, CDR2 SASEGT. V lost 2 bases and J 10 bases, leaving 15 bases between the germline ends. The CDR3 runs 15 residues. The CDR3 is CASSELTPSGSPLHF. CDR3 in DNA: TGTGCCAGCAGTGAATTAACCCCTTCAGGATCACCCCTCCACTTT.

V is TRBV30 and J is TRBJ1-6, with a possible D match to TRBD1 (5 bases). CDR1 GTSNPN and CDR2 SVGIG come from the germline V gene (reference sequence). This CDR3 is 13 amino acids long. V was cut by 2 bases and J by 5 bases, with 7 bases left in between. Here the CDR3 reads CAWSRGNNSPLHF. CDR3 bases: TGTGCCTGGAGTCGGGGGAATAATTCACCCCTCCACTTT. The full variable domain, completed using reference TRBV30 and TRBJ1-6, is SQTIHQWPATLVQPVGSPLSLECTVEGTSNPNLYWYRQAAGRGLQLLFYSVGIGQISSEVPQNLSASRPQDRQFILSSKKLLLSDSGFYLCAWSRGNNSPLHFGNGTRLTVT.

In this sample, this clone turned up once. This chain uses TRBV27 with TRBJ1-4; no firm D call. The CDR3 extends over 14 amino acids. Looked up from germline, CDR1 is MNHEY and CDR2 is SMNVEV (reference sequence). V was pared by 4 bases and J by 10 bases, with 16 bases between. The CDR3 DNA follows: TGTGCCAGCAGTTACCACAGCTTAGAGGGAAAACTGTTTTTT. Translated: CASSYHSLEGKLFF.

This chain links TRBV5-6 with TRBJ2-2; the D call may be TRBD1 or TRBD2 (5 bases each). The CDR3 is 13 residues long. Trimming left V 3 bases short and J 4 bases short, with 7 bases between. The germline CDR1 and CDR2 sequences are SGHDT and YYEEEE. The CDR3, as DNA: TGTGCCAGCAGCTCCGGGGCCACCGGGGAGCTGTTTTTT. Its protein is CASSSGATGELFF.

The chain recombines TRBV7-2 with TRBJ2-6; 7 bases are a match to TRBD2. J was trimmed by 0 bases and V by 1 base; bases with no gene match: 6. CDR1 is SGHTA and CDR2 is FQGNSA in the germline V gene. The CDR3 consists of 18 residues. CDR3 in amino acids: CASSLEGAGVSGANVLTF. As DNA, the CDR3 is TGTGCCAGCAGCTTAGAAGGGGCGGGAGTCTCTGGGGCCAACGTCCTGACTTTC.

The chain links TRBV5-5 to TRBJ1-2; tentative D call: TRBD1 (6 bases). The V end was cut by 1 base, the J end by 4 bases, with 11 bases between. The germline gives CDR1 SGHKS, CDR2 YYEKEE (reference sequence). The length of the CDR3 is 14 residues. The CDR3 sequence is CASSLQGPSYGYTF. DNA for the CDR3: TGTGCCAGCAGCTTGCAGGGGCCATCCTATGGCTACACCTTC. Complete variable domain (other parts from reference TRBV5-5 and TRBJ1-2): DAGVTQSPTHLIKTRGQQVTLRCSPISGHKSVSWYQQVLGQGPQFIFQYYEKEERGRGNFPDRFSARQFPNYSSELNVNALLLGDSALYLCASSLQGPSYGYTFGSGTRLTVV.

The J gene is TRBJ2-1, the V gene TRBV5-1; 7 nucleotides agree with TRBD1. Germline CDR1 reads SGHRS; CDR2 reads YFSETQ. This CDR3 has 17 amino acids. Trimming removed 4 bases from V and 5 bases from J; junction bases left unmatched: 15. Written as DNA, the CDR3 is TGCGCCAGCAGCAATAAGGGACAGAATACCCAGGACAATGAGCAGTTCTTC. Its protein product is CASSNKGQNTQDNEQFF.

This chain joins TRBV6-4 and TRBJ2-5; 11 bases agree with TRBD2. V lost 3 bases, J lost 9 bases, and 3 bases stayed unmatched. CDR3 length equals 13 residues. Per germline, CDR1 MRHNA and CDR2 SNTAGT. CDR3 bases: TGTGCCAGCAGTGAACTAGCGGGAGCTGCCCAGTACTTC. Its translation is CASSELAGAAQYF.

V gene TRBV7-9 combines with J gene TRBJ1-4, with D hard to call. Trimming removed 5 bases from V and 1 base from J, with 8 bases in between. CDR1 and CDR2 (germline): SEHNR, FQNEAQ (reference sequence). The CDR3 totals 14 residues. The CDR3 spells CASSRTGTNEKLFF. The DNA of the CDR3 is TGTGCCAGCAGCAGGACGGGAACTAATGAAAAACTGTTTTTT.

The chain carries TRBV27 and TRBJ2-3, with 12 bases that match TRBD2. Germline assignment: CDR1 MNHEY and CDR2 SMNVEV (reference sequence). The CDR3 sequence is 16 residues long. Trimming removed 6 bases from V and 3 bases from J; junction bases left unmatched: 7. DNA for the CDR3: TGTGCCAGCAGGCTTACTAGCGGGAGGAGGACAGATACGCAGTATTTT. Translation gives CASRLTSGRRTDTQYF.

This chain uses TRBV4-3 with TRBJ2-6; D call uncertain. This CDR3 contains 16 residues. Germline lookup yields CDR1 LGHNA and CDR2 YSLEER. The germline V and J ends were trimmed by 0 bases and 2 bases, with 8 bases remaining between them. The DNA of the CDR3 is TGCGCCAGCAGCCAAGATATGGGGACTGGGGCCAACGTCCTGACTTTC. Protein sequence: CASSQDMGTGANVLTF.

J is TRBJ2-6 and V is TRBV15; D gene uncertain. The CDR3 contains 15 residues. Trimming pared 4 bases from V and 1 base from J, leaving 8 bases between. Germline V gene data show CDR1 as LNHNV and CDR2 as YYDKDF (reference sequence). The CDR3 region is CATSIDGSGANVLTF. The DNA for the CDR3 is TGTGCCACCAGCATAGACGGGTCTGGGGCCAACGTCCTGACTTTC.

The chain couples TRBV10-3 to TRBJ2-1; TRBD1 matches at 8 bases. CDR1 ENHRY and CDR2 SYGVKD come from the germline V gene. With V trimmed by 5 bases and J by 6 bases, 6 bases remained unmatched. This CDR3 comprises 14 residues. The CDR3 nucleotides read TGTGCCATCAGTACGGACAGGGCGGGCAATGAGCAGTTCTTC. The encoded protein is CAISTDRAGNEQFF.